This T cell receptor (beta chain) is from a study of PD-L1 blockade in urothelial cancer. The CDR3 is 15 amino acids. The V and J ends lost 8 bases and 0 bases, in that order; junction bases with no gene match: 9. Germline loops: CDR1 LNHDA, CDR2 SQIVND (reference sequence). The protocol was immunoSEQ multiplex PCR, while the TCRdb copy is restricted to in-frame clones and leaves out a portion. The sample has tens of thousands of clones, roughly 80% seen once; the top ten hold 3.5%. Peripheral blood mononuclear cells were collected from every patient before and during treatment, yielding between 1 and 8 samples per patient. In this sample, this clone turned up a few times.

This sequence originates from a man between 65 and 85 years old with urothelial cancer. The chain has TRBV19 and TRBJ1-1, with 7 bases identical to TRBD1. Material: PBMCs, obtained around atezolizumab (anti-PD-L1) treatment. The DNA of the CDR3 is TGTGCCAGTGGGGGGACAGCTCCCTTGAACACTGAAGCTTTCTTT. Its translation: CASGGTAPLNTEAFF.